The text below deals with one T cell receptor (beta chain). The target antigen is unknown. The data belong to a study of a mutant IDH1 vaccine in newly diagnosed glioma. Study at large: Treated patients comprised about 60% males and around 38% females, mean age around 40 years. Most patients had received both radiotherapy and temozolomide, the prior options being radiotherapy, temozolomide, or both. Overall study findings and caveats: Pseudoprogression apparently tracked independently of changes in top peripheral T cell clonotypes.

Germline V gives CDR1 MNHNY, CDR2 SVGAGI (reference sequence). The CDR3 extends over 15 amino acids. V shed 8 bases and J 0 bases; nucleotides not matched to a gene: 5. The time point is: baseline, week 1 (first vaccination visit). Treatment defined: pre-vaccination baseline after standard-of-care therapy. New WHO grade 3 or 4 IDH1-mutant, ATRX-lost astrocytomas were present in all donors. Produced via immunoSEQ multiplex PCR; TCRdb's table is partial and in-frame only. The sample has about 54,000 clones, approximately 78% seen once; the top ten hold roughly 19%. This clonotype was sampled from a young man with glioma. This chain joins TRBV6-6 and TRBJ1-3; 9 positions match TRBD1. The sample was PBMCs, taken from a glioma patient treated with radiotherapy, temozolomide or both. CDR3 bases: TGTGCCAGCGTTGACAGGGGGGTCTCTGGAAACACCATATATTTT. As protein: CASVDRGVSGNTIYF.